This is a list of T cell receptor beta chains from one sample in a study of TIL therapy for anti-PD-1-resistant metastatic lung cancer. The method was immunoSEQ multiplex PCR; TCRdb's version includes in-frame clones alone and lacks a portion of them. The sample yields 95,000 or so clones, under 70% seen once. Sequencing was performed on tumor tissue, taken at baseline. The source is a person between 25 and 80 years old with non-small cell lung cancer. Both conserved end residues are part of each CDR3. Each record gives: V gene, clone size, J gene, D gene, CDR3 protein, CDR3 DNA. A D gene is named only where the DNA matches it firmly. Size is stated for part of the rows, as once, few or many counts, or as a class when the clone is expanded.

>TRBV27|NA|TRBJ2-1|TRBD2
CASSSLRGRVYNEQFF
TGTGCCAGCAGTTCCCTGCGGGGGAGGGTGTACAATGAGCAGTTCTTC
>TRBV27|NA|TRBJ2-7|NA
CASSRQLEGEQYF
TGTGCCAGCAGTCGACAGCTCGAGGGAGAGCAGTACTTC
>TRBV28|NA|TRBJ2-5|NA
CASSRLQETQYF
TGTGCCAGCAGTCGGCTCCAAGAGACCCAGTACTTC
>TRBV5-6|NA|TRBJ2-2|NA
CASSLDGRVTGELFF
TGTGCCAGCAGCTTGGATGGCAGGGTAACCGGGGAGCTGTTTTTT
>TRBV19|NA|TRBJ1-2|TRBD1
CASRQLGTGGDYGYTF
TGTGCCAGTAGACAACTAGGGACAGGGGGCGACTATGGCTACACCTTC
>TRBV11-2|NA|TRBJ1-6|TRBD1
CASSSRDSSYNSPLHF
TGTGCCAGCAGCTCAAGGGACAGCTCCTATAATTCACCCCTCCACTTT
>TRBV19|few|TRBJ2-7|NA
CASSIRDTFSYEQYF
TGTGCCAGTAGTATCCGGGACACCTTCTCCTACGAGCAGTACTTC
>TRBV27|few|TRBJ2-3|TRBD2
CASSWGGDTQYF
TGTGCCAGCAGTTGGGGAGGGGATACGCAGTATTTT
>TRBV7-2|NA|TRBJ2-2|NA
CASSFDEIGELFF
TGTGCCAGCAGCTTTGACGAAATCGGGGAGCTGTTTTTT
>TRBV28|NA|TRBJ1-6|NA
CASSPGIHNSPLHF
TGTGCCAGCAGTCCGGGTATCCATAATTCACCCCTCCACTTT
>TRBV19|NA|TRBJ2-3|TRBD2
CASSWNPGLANTQYF
TGTGCCAGTAGTTGGAATCCGGGACTAGCTAATACGCAGTATTTT
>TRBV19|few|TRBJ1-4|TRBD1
CASSGGWEKLFF
TGTGCCAGCTCAGGGGGTTGGGAAAAACTGTTTTTT
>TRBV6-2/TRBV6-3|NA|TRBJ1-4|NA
CASSSITGRAEKLFF
TGTGCCAGCAGTTCCATAACCGGCAGGGCCGAAAAACTGTTTTTT
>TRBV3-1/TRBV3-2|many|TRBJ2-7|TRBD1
CASSQRTGVSYEQYF
TGTGCCAGCAGCCAGAGAACAGGGGTCTCCTACGAGCAGTACTTC
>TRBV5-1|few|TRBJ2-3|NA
CASSLRGLNTDTQYF
TGCGCCAGCAGCTTGCGGGGGCTCAACACAGATACGCAGTATTTT
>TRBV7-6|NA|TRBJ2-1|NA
CASSATSAVEDEQFF
TGTGCCAGCAGCGCTACGTCGGCCGTTGAAGATGAGCAGTTCTTC
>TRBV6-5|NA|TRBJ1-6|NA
CASSYSGWGNSPLHF
TGTGCCAGCAGTTACTCGGGGTGGGGTAATTCACCCCTCCACTTT
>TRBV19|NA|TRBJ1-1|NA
CASSRSREAFF
TGTGCCAGTAGTCGGTCCCGAGAAGCTTTCTTT
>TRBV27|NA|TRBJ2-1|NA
CASLPTLGHNEQFF
TGTGCCAGCCTTCCTACCTTGGGTCACAATGAGCAGTTCTTC
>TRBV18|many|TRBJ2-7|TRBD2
CASSPRKFSGSEEQYF
TGTGCCAGCTCACCCCGAAAGTTCAGCGGGAGTGAAGAGCAGTACTTC
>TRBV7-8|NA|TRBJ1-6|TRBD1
CASSLGPGTGLIYSPLHF
TGTGCCAGCAGCTTAGGACCCGGGACAGGTTTAATATATTCACCCCTCCACTTT
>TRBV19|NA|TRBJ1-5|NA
CASSIRQGVLVQPQHF
TGTGCCAGTAGTATAAGACAAGGAGTCTTGGTGCAGCCCCAGCATTTT
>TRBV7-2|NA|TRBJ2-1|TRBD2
CASSRTSGFYNEQFF
TGTGCCAGCAGCCGGACTAGCGGGTTCTACAATGAGCAGTTCTTC
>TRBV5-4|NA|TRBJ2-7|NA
CASTTKGGSGYEQYF
TGTGCCAGCACCACCAAAGGGGGATCGGGGTACGAGCAGTACTTC
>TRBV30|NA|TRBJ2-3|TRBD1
CAWRRQGDRWVTDTQYF
TGTGCCTGGAGACGACAGGGAGATAGGTGGGTCACAGATACGCAGTATTTT
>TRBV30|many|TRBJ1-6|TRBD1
CAWSPYLRQGVPYNSPLHF
TGTGCCTGGAGTCCCTACCTAAGACAGGGCGTACCTTATAATTCACCCCTCCACTTT
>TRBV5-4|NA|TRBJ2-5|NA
CASSLAGIQETQYF
TGTGCCAGCAGCTTGGCAGGGATCCAAGAGACCCAGTACTTC
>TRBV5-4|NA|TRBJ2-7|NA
CASSILRGPEQYF
TGTGCCAGCAGCATCCTCAGGGGACCGGAGCAGTACTTC
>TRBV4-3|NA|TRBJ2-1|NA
CASSYGGTEQFF
TGCGCCAGCTCTTACGGGGGCACTGAGCAGTTCTTC